Each of the 5 T cell receptor beta chains below was sequenced from the same sample in a study of T-cell memory formation after mild COVID-19. Using its own MiXCR run on the 5' RACE reads, TCRdb lists one record per CDR3 protein. This table has 410,000 or so distinct CDR3 sequences, 23% appearing once. The source material was PBMCs or a T cell subset sorted from them (not recorded which). The receptors were sampled from an adult woman who had mild COVID-19 (a few samples of this study predate the infection). Cell type and time point are not known.

This clonotype appeared many times. CDR3 amino acids: CASSQQGYEQYF. CDR3 DNA sequence: TGTGCCAGCAGTCAACAGGGCTACGAGCAGTACTTC. The V and J genes are TRBV6-6 and TRBJ2-7; tentatively, D is TRBD1 (6 bases). Germline assignment: CDR1 MNHNY and CDR2 SVGAGI (reference sequence). Trimming stripped 5 bases from V and 3 bases from J, with 8 bases between. The length of the CDR3 is 12 residues.

This clonotype was found a few times. V gene TRBV15 combines with J gene TRBJ1-2; TRBD1 matches at 8 bases. V trimming: 5 bases; J trimming: 2 bases; junction bases outside the gene matches: 4. CDR3 length: 14 amino acids. CDR1 is LNHNV and CDR2 is YYDKDF in the germline V gene (reference sequence). The CDR3 bases are TGTGCCACCAGCCTAGGGGACAGGAACTATGGCTACACCTTC. This sequence encodes CATSLGDRNYGYTF.

This chain links TRBV5-4 with TRBJ2-2; 11 bases align to TRBD2. V lost 4 bases, J lost 7 bases, and 9 bases stayed unmatched. This CDR3 has 16 residues. Per germline, CDR1 SGHNT and CDR2 YYREEE (reference sequence). In nucleotides, the CDR3 is TGTGCCAGCAGCGGGGGACTAGCGGCAGGCGGCGGGGAGCTGTTTTTT. It translates to CASSGGLAAGGGELFF.

The chain joins TRBV7-9 to TRBJ1-2; maybe TRBD1 (5 bases). The germline gives CDR1 SEHNR, CDR2 FQNEAQ (reference sequence). The CDR3 sequence is 13 residues long. Deletions cut 5 bases from V and 8 bases from J, with 15 bases between. CDR3 nucleotides: TGTGCCAGCAGCACCTATCGGGGGTCCGGCTACACCTTC. Residues: CASSTYRGSGYTF.

This chain connects TRBV27 to TRBJ2-7, with 7 bases aligning to TRBD1. The CDR3 is made up of 14 amino acids. Germline values: CDR1 MNHEY, CDR2 SMNVEV (reference sequence). The V segment lost 7 bases and the J segment 3 bases; nucleotides outside the gene matches: 9. Here the CDR3 DNA reads TGTGCCAGCACGGACAGGTTCCCCTACTACGAGCAGTACTTC. Residues: CASTDRFPYYEQYF.